This entry describes one T cell receptor (beta chain). The data derive from a study of sequential checkpoint blockade in melanoma. Study-level information: Arm A got nivolumab then ipilimumab; arm B the reverse, 1:1. Both treatment sequences were followed by maintenance nivolumab.

Profiling relied on immunoSEQ multiplex PCR, and the TCRdb table lists in-frame clones only, not all of them. The table records about 29,000 clones, more than 60% of them present only once. V lost 0 bases and J lost 3; bases outside the gene matches: 4. Germline V gene data show CDR1 as LGHNA and CDR2 as YSLEER. CDR3 length: 15 amino acids. The treatment is: randomized to nivolumab then ipilimumab (arm A) or the reverse (arm B). None of the patients previously received DNA-damaging chemotherapy. From thawed PBMCs, live CD3+CD8+ cells negative for CD19 and CD56 were sorted. The J gene is TRBJ2-5, the V gene TRBV4-3; 7 bases line up with TRBD1. The source is a human donor with melanoma. The input for sequencing was CD8+ T cells sorted from blood (inferred from file names), taken from a patient given nivolumab and ipilimumab in sequence. CDR3 DNA sequence: TGCGCCAGCAGCCAAGAGCCGCAGGGGGAAGAGACCCAGTACTTC. Residues: CASSQEPQGEETQYF.